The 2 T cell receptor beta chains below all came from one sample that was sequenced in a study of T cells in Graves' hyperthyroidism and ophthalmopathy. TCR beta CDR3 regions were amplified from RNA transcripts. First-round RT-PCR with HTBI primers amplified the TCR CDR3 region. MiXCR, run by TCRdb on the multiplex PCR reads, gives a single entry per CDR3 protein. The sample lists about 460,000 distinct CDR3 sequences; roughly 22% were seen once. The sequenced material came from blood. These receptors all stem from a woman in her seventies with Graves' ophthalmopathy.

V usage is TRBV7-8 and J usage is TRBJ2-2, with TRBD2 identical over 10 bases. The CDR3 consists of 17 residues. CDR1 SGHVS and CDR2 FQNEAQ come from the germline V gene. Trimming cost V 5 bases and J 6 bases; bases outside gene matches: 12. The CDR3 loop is CASSGEDWTSGAGELFF. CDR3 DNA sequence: TGTGCCAGCAGCGGGGAGGATTGGACTAGCGGAGCCGGGGAGCTGTTTTTT.

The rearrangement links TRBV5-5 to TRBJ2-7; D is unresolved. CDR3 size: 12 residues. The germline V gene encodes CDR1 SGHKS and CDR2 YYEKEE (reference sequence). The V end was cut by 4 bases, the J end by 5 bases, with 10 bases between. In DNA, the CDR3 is TGTGCCAGCAGCCAAACACTGAACGAGCAGTACTTC. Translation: CASSQTLNEQYF. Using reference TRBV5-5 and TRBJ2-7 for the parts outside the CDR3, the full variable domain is DAGVTQSPTHLIKTRGQQVTLRCSPISGHKSVSWYQQVLGQGPQFIFQYYEKEERGRGNFPDRFSARQFPNYSSELNVNALLLGDSALYLCASSQTLNEQYFGPGTRLTVT.